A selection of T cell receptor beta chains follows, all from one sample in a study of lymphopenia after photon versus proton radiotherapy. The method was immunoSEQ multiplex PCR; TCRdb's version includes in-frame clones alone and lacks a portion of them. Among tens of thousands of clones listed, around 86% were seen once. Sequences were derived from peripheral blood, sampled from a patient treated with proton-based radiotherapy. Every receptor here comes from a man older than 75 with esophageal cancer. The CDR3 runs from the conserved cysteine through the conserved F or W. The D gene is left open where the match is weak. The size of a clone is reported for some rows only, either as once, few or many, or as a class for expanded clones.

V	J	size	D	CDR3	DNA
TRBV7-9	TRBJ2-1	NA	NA	CASSYGLPYNEQFF	TGTGCCAGCAGCTACGGACTCCCCTACAATGAGCAGTTCTTC
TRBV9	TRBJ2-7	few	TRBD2	CASSVGLAGGSGGEQYF	TGTGCCAGCAGCGTAGGACTAGCGGGCGGGAGCGGGGGCGAGCAGTACTTC
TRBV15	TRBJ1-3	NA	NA	CATSPGGRNTIYF	TGTGCCACCAGCCCGGGGGGCAGAAACACCATATATTTT
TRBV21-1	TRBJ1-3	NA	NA	CASSKASSGNTIYF	TGTGCCAGCAGCAAAGCGAGCTCTGGAAACACCATATATTTT
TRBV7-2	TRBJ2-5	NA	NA	CASSLDPGQEETQYF	TGTGCCAGCAGCTTAGACCCAGGGCAAGAAGAGACCCAGTACTTC
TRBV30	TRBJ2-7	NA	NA	CAWKLLGQGFREQYF	TGTGCCTGGAAACTACTGGGGCAGGGTTTTCGGGAGCAGTACTTC
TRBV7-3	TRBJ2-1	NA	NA	CASSVDTYNEQFF	TGTGCCAGCAGCGTTGACACGTACAATGAGCAGTTCTTC
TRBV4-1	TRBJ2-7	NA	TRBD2	CASSQAVGLALDEQYF	TGCGCCAGCAGCCAAGCAGTGGGACTAGCATTGGACGAGCAGTACTTC
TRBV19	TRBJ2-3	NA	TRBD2	CASSIRGGTDTQYF	TGTGCCAGTAGTATTCGGGGGGGGACAGATACGCAGTATTTT
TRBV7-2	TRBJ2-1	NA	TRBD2	CASSYGTSGSNEQFF	TGTGCCAGCAGCTACGGGACTAGCGGGTCTAATGAGCAGTTCTTC
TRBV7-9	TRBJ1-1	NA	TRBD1	CASSRQGDKAFF	TGTGCCAGCAGCCGGCAGGGGGACAAGGCTTTCTTT
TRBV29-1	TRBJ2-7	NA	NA	CSVMRTGGYEQYF	TGCAGCGTTATGAGGACCGGAGGGTACGAGCAGTACTTC
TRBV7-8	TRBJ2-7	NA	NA	CASSLDLGAGEQYF	TGTGCCAGCAGCTTAGATTTGGGGGCGGGCGAGCAGTACTTC
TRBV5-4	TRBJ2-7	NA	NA	CASSLSRGGEYEQYF	TGTGCCAGCAGCTTGTCCAGGGGCGGAGAATACGAGCAGTACTTC
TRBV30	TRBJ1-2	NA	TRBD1	CAWRAPGQGNGYTF	TGTGCCTGGAGAGCTCCGGGACAGGGGAATGGCTACACCTTC
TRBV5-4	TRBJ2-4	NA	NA	CASSLPGRGNIQYF	TGTGCCAGCAGCTTACCCGGCAGAGGAAACATTCAGTACTTC
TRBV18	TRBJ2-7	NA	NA	CASSPPLGTSSYEQYF	TGTGCCAGCTCACCCCCCCTCGGGACAAGCTCCTACGAGCAGTACTTC
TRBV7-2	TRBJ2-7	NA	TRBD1	CASSLGQGATYEQYF	TGTGCCAGCAGCTTGGGACAGGGGGCCACCTACGAGCAGTACTTC
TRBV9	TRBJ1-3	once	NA	CASSVNGGDSGNTIYF	TGTGCCAGCAGCGTAAATGGGGGCGACTCTGGAAACACCATATATTTT
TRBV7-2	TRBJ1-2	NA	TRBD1	CASSLGQGAAYGYTF	TGTGCCAGCAGCTTGGGACAGGGGGCGGCCTATGGCTACACCTTC
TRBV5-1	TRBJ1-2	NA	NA	CASSSRPTNYGYTF	TGCGCCAGCAGCTCCAGACCGACCAACTATGGCTACACCTTC
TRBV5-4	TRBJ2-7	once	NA	CASSFKGSYEQYF	TGTGCCAGCAGCTTTAAGGGCAGCTACGAGCAGTACTTC
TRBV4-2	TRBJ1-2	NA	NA	CASSQERGLLRDYGYTF	TGTGCCAGCAGCCAAGAAAGGGGCCTACTTAGAGACTATGGCTACACCTTC
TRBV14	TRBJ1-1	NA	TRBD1	CASSRLQGDTEAFF	TGTGCCAGCAGCCGACTCCAGGGGGACACTGAAGCTTTCTTT
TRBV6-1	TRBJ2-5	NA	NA	CAGSPGPEETQYF	TGTGCCGGCTCCCCGGGGCCGGAAGAGACCCAGTACTTC
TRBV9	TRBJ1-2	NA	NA	CASSVTGTYYGYTF	TGTGCCAGCAGCGTAACCGGGACATACTATGGCTACACCTTC
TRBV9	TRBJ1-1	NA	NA	CASSVGGTNTEAFF	TGTGCCAGCAGCGTAGGGGGGACGAACACTGAAGCTTTCTTT
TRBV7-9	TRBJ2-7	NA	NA	CASSNYGTEQYF	TGTGCCAGCAGCAACTACGGGACCGAGCAGTACTTC
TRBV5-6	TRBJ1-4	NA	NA	CASSPVGSGDATNEKLFF	TGTGCCAGCAGCCCGGTCGGGTCAGGCGATGCAACTAATGAAAAACTGTTTTTT
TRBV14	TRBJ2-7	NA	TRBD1	CASRQTGFNEQYF	TGTGCCAGCAGACAGACAGGGTTCAACGAGCAGTACTTC
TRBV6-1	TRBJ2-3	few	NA	CASSQFRTDTQYF	TGTGCCAGCAGCCAATTTCGCACAGATACGCAGTATTTT
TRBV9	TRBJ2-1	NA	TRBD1	CASSVRDPGQGYNEQFF	TGTGCCAGCAGCGTACGCGATCCGGGACAGGGGTACAATGAGCAGTTCTTC
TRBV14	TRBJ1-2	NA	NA	CASSQSTDYGYTF	TGTGCCAGCAGCCAGTCGACAGATTATGGCTACACCTTC
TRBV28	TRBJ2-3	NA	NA	CASSGAGPRLSQYF	TGTGCCAGCAGTGGGGCAGGGCCACGCTTGTCGCAGTATTTT
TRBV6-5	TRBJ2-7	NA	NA	CASRLGDRGGVEQYF	TGTGCCAGCAGACTAGGTGACAGGGGAGGGGTCGAGCAGTACTTC
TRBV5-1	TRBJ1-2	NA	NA	CASSLEGRGDYGYTF	TGCGCCAGCAGCTTGGAGGGGCGCGGCGACTATGGCTACACCTTC
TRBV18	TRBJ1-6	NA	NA	CASSPTGQNSPLHF	TGTGCCAGCTCACCAACAGGGCAAAATTCACCCCTCCACTTT
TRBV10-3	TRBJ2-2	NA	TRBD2	CAISPGLGGTGELFF	TGTGCCATCAGTCCGGGACTAGGAGGGACCGGGGAGCTGTTTTTT
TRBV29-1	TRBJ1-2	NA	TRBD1	CSVDFQGAGEGYGYTF	TGCAGCGTTGATTTTCAGGGGGCGGGGGAAGGGTATGGCTACACCTTC
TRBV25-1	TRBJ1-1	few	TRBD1	CASSAGQGAEAFF	TGTGCCAGCAGTGCGGGACAGGGGGCCGAAGCTTTCTTT
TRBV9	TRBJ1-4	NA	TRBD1	CASSDKNRGSSEKLFF	TGTGCCAGCAGCGACAAGAACAGGGGATCTTCTGAAAAACTGTTTTTT
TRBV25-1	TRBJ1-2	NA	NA	CASSPRGRGYTF	TGTGCCAGCAGCCCCCGTGGCCGCGGCTACACCTTC
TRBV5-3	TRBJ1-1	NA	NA	CARSLVKTDTEAFF	TGTGCCAGAAGCTTGGTGAAGACGGACACTGAAGCTTTCTTT
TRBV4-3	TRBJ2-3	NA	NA	CASSPLPSNRDCTDTQYF	TGCGCCAGCAGCCCACTGCCGAGTAACAGGGACTGCACAGATACGCAGTATTTT
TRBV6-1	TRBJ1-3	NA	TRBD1	CASSLGTDDNTIYF	TGTGCCAGCAGTCTGGGGACAGACGATAACACCATATATTTT